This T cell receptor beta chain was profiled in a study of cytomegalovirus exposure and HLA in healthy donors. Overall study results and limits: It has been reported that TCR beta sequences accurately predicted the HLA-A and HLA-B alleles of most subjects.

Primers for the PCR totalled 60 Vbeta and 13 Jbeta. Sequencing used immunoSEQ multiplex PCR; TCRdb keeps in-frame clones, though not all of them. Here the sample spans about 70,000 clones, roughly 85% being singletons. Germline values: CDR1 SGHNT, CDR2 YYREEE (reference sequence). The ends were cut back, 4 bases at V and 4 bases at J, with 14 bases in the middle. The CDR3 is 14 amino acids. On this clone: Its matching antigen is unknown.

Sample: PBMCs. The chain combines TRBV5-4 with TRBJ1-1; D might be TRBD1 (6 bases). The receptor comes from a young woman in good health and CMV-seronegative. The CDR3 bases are TGTGCCAGCAGCCCGAAACAGGGATCCACTGAAGCTTTCTTT. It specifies CASSPKQGSTEAFF.